The 10 T cell receptor beta chains reported below all come from one sample, sequenced in a study of metastatic and nonmetastatic thyroid tumors. Among the patients, none had received any treatment before thyroid surgery. TCRdb reprocessed the PCR reads using MiXCR. The data contain some 16,000 clones, 20% to 25% of them seen just once; the ten biggest clones take up more than 10%. Sequences were obtained from tumor tissue. The source of these receptors is a male donor with papillary thyroid cancer or a benign thyroid nodule (not recorded which). Some clones in this sample may be carry-over from other donors' samples.

The chain couples TRBV28 to TRBJ1-2, with 9 bases lining up with TRBD1. Germline V gene lookup returns CDR1 MDHEN and CDR2 SYDVKM. The V segment lost 5 bases and the J segment 4 bases; nucleotides outside the gene matches: 8. This CDR3 has 15 residues. The CDR3, as DNA: TGTGCCAGCAGTCCGACGACAGGGGGGATCTATGGCTACACCTTC. Its translation: CASSPTTGGIYGYTF.

Many counts were recorded for this clone. V usage is TRBV13 and J usage is TRBJ2-7; no firm D call. The V gene's germline CDR1 is PRHDT and CDR2 FYEKMQ (reference sequence). V was cut by 0 bases and J by 12 bases, with 9 bases left in between. This CDR3 region has 11 residues. CDR3 DNA: TGTGCCAGCAGCTTAGGCCAAGGATTGTACTTC. This gives the protein CASSLGQGLYF.

In its sample, this clone was seen many times. V and J are TRBV12-5 and TRBJ1-3, with a tentative D call TRBD1 (5 bases). CDR1 LGHNT and CDR2 FRNRAP come from the germline V gene. V gave up 3 bases and J gave up 2 bases, with 8 bases separating them. This CDR3 has 14 residues. The CDR3 sequence is CASGFGGAGNTIYF. In nucleotides, the CDR3 is TGTGCTAGTGGTTTCGGGGGGGCTGGAAACACCATATATTTT.

This clone came up a few times. One end of the junction fails to match germline, which may point to a read error. The gene calls are TRBV4-1 and TRBJ2-3, with TRBD2 identical over 12 bases. Germline V gene data show CDR1 as MGHRA and CDR2 as YSYEKL. CDR3 size: 19 residues. The CDR3 nucleotides are TGCGCCATCAGCCCCTTGACTAGCGGGAGCGGGGGTAGCGCAGATACGCAGTATTTT. This codes for CAISPLTSGSGGSADTQYF.

The sample holds many counts of this clone. The gene calls are TRBV20-1 and TRBJ2-3; 10 nucleotides agree with TRBD2. There are 16 residues in the CDR3. CDR1 is DFQATT, CDR2 SNEGSKA, per germline (reference sequence). Germline trimming cut 1 base from V and 5 bases from J; bases unmatched to any gene: 9. CDR3 in amino acids: CSARGGLAGEGDTQYF. CDR3 bases: TGCAGTGCTAGAGGTGGGCTAGCGGGGGAGGGAGATACGCAGTATTTT.

This clone is termed medium-sized. The CDR3 here is CASSFAWGSTDTQYF. CDR3 bases: TGTGCCAGCAGCTTTGCCTGGGGGAGCACAGATACGCAGTATTTT. The chain uses TRBV7-2 and TRBJ2-3; tentatively, D is TRBD1 or TRBD2 (5 bases each). Germline V CDR1 and CDR2: SGHTA, FQGNSA. CDR3 length equals 15 residues. The V and J ends lost 3 bases and 0 bases respectively, with 10 bases between them.

This clone has ten or more counts. This chain uses TRBV7-3 with TRBJ2-7, with 7 positions matching TRBD2. CDR1 SGHTA and CDR2 FQGTGA come from the germline V gene. V gave up 5 bases and J gave up 6 bases; unmatched junction bases: 7. CDR3 length: 13 residues. The DNA of the CDR3 is TGTGCCAGCAGCCAAACTAGCGTGGGCGAGCAGTACTTC. It translates to CASSQTSVGEQYF.

This clone is medium-sized by share. This chain connects TRBV3-1 to TRBJ2-7; D gene unclear. The CDR3 is 17 residues long. Germline CDR1 LGHDT, CDR2 YNNKEL (reference sequence). The germline V and J ends were trimmed by 4 bases and 7 bases, with 26 bases remaining between them. Written as DNA, the CDR3 is TGTGCCAGCAGCCCACAACCGATGGGTTACCACTACGAGGAGCAGTACTTC. It specifies CASSPQPMGYHYEEQYF.

This clone was counted many times. The chain combines TRBV7-8 with TRBJ2-1; D may match TRBD1 or TRBD2 (5 bases each). The CDR3 runs 14 residues. The ends were cut back, 3 bases at V and 3 bases at J, with 9 bases in the middle. From germline, CDR1 is SGHVS and CDR2 FQNEAQ. CDR3 bases: TGTGCCAGCAGCTTTGGGACCAACTACAATGAGCAGTTCTTC. Residues: CASSFGTNYNEQFF.

The rearrangement uses TRBV28 and TRBJ1-2; a possible D gene is TRBD1 (6 bases). The CDR3 contains 14 residues. V gave up 6 bases and J gave up 8 bases, with 19 bases separating them. Germline CDR1 MDHEN, CDR2 SYDVKM. CDR3: CASSTRGGLGGYTF. The CDR3 DNA follows: TGTGCCAGCAGCACGAGGGGGGGCTTAGGCGGCTACACCTTC.